This is a list of T cell receptor beta chains from one sample in a study of blood T cell repertoires in COVID-19. Assay used: immunoSEQ multiplex PCR; TCRdb lists only in-frame clones, some missing. The data hold almost 350,000 clones, with roughly 90% observed a single time. Source material: peripheral blood. The receptors derive from a woman in her sixties with COVID-19, enrolled during active disease. CDR3s include the opening cysteine and the closing phenylalanine or tryptophan. D genes are given only for firm matches. The size of a clone is reported for some rows only, either as once, few or many, or as a class for expanded clones.

>NA|TRBJ1-5|NA|TRBV4-1
TGCGCCAGCAGCCAAGGGGACACCCGGAGAGGGCCCCAGCATTTT
CASSQGDTRRGPQHF
>TRBD2|TRBJ2-5|NA|TRBV4-2
TGTGCCAGCAGCCCAGGACTAGCCTCCGAAAGGACCCAGTACTTC
CASSPGLASERTQYF
>NA|TRBJ1-4|NA|TRBV6-6
TGTGCCAGCAGAGAGACAGCGGGGAATGAAAAACTGTTTTTT
CASRETAGNEKLFF
>TRBD2|TRBJ2-2|NA|TRBV2
TGTGCCAGCAATCGACTAGCGGGGGCCCTTGCCGGGGAGCTGTTTTTT
CASNRLAGALAGELFF
>NA|TRBJ1-2|NA|TRBV28
TGTGCCAGCACCCGGCGGATTACAAGCGGAGTGGGGGGCTACACCTTC
CASTRRITSGVGGYTF
>TRBD2|TRBJ2-5|NA|TRBV29-1
TGCAGCGTAAGCGGGGTACCGCAAGAGACCCAGTACTTC
CSVSGVPQETQYF
>TRBD1|TRBJ2-2|NA|TRBV5-1
TGCGCCAGCAGCTGGACTGGACAGGGGAGCACCGGGGAGCTGTTTTTT
CASSWTGQGSTGELFF
>TRBD1|TRBJ1-5|NA|TRBV13
TGTGCCAGCAGCTTAGGGCAGGGGGCGCAATGGGGTCAGCCCCAGCATTTT
CASSLGQGAQWGQPQHF
>TRBD1|TRBJ2-1|NA|TRBV7-3
TGTGCCAGCAGCCAGGACAGGGGGCCCTACAATGAGCAGTTCTTC
CASSQDRGPYNEQFF
>TRBD1|TRBJ2-6|NA|TRBV7-3
TGTGCCAGCAGCTTAACGACGGGGACAGTTAATTCTGGGGCCAACGTCCTGACTTTC
CASSLTTGTVNSGANVLTF
>NA|TRBJ2-1|NA|TRBV3-1/TRBV3-2
TGTGCCAGCAGCCAAGATATCAATGAGCAGTTCTTC
CASSQDINEQFF
>NA|TRBJ1-4|few|TRBV10-3
TGTGCCATCAGTGAGTCGAAAGGGGCTAATGAAAAACTGTTTTTT
CAISESKGANEKLFF
>NA|TRBJ1-1|NA|TRBV5-1
TGCGCCAGCAGCCCCCGGCAGGTAAACACTGAAGCTTTCTTT
CASSPRQVNTEAFF
>NA|TRBJ1-4|NA|TRBV5-1
TGCGCCAGCAGCCTACGGACAATTCGAGATGAAAAACTGTTTTTT
CASSLRTIRDEKLFF
>NA|TRBJ1-2|NA|TRBV19
TGTGCCAGTAGTTTGGCAGACTATGGCTACACCTTC
CASSLADYGYTF
>NA|TRBJ2-7|NA|TRBV6-2/TRBV6-3
TGTGCCAGCAGTTACTCTCGGGACTGGACCTACGAGCAGTACTTC
CASSYSRDWTYEQYF
>TRBD1|TRBJ1-5|NA|TRBV28
TGTGCCAGCAAACAGGGGGCCTTCATCAATCAGCCCCAGCATTTT
CASKQGAFINQPQHF
>TRBD1|TRBJ2-3|NA|TRBV5-4
TGTGCCAGCAGCTCATCGGACAGGGGCACAGATACGCAGTATTTT
CASSSSDRGTDTQYF
>TRBD1|TRBJ1-5|NA|TRBV6-5
TGTGCCAGCATGCTCGACAGGGGCAATCAGCCCCAGCATTTT
CASMLDRGNQPQHF
>NA|TRBJ1-5|few|TRBV19
TGTGCCAGTAGTCTTACAGGGCGGCATCAGCCCCAGCATTTT
CASSLTGRHQPQHF
>NA|TRBJ2-7|once|TRBV30
TGTGCCTGGAGGGGGGGATCAGGCTACGAGCAGTACTTC
CAWRGGSGYEQYF
>TRBD1|TRBJ1-2|NA|TRBV11-2
TGTGCCAGCAGCTTAGGTCGGGGACAGAACTATGGCTACACCTTC
CASSLGRGQNYGYTF
>NA|TRBJ2-3|NA|TRBV6-5
TGTGCCAGCAATCTACTCCGGGATGATACGCAGTATTTT
CASNLLRDDTQYF
>NA|TRBJ2-7|NA|TRBV5-4
TGTGCCAGCAGCTTGGGCAACGGGGAAGACGAGCAGTACTTC
CASSLGNGEDEQYF
>TRBD1|TRBJ1-1|once|TRBV7-8
TGTGCCAGCAGCCTCAGGGGGCCCACTGAAGCTTTCTTT
CASSLRGPTEAFF
>TRBD2|TRBJ2-7|NA|TRBV25-1
TGTGCCAGCACTCGGGACTACCCTGGGGACGAGCAGTACTTC
CASTRDYPGDEQYF
>TRBD1|TRBJ1-2|NA|TRBV27
TGTGCCAGCAGTTTCGGACAGGGAGGTGATGGCTACACCTTC
CASSFGQGGDGYTF
>TRBD2|TRBJ2-3|NA|TRBV19
TGTGCCAGTAACCAGCGGGGGTTAGATACGCAGTATTTT
CASNQRGLDTQYF
>NA|TRBJ2-2|once|TRBV6-4
TGTGCCAGCAGTGAGAACACCTACACCGGGGAGCTGTTTTTT
CASSENTYTGELFF
>NA|TRBJ2-7|NA|TRBV27
TGTGCCAGCAGTTACTCATCCGCCTACGAGCAGTACTTC
CASSYSSAYEQYF
>TRBD1|TRBJ2-5|NA|TRBV7-6
TGTGCCAGCAGCTGGGGACAGGGGATGGAGACCCAGTACTTC
CASSWGQGMETQYF
>TRBD1|TRBJ1-2|NA|TRBV5-6
TGTGCCAGCAGCTTGGCGGGACAGCAGAGCTATGGCTACACCTTC
CASSLAGQQSYGYTF
>NA|TRBJ2-7|NA|TRBV6-5
TGTGCCAGCAGCATGACTGGCCGCTCCTACGAGCAGTACTTC
CASSMTGRSYEQYF
>NA|TRBJ1-5|NA|TRBV2
TGTGCCAGCAGTGAGGGGCAGCATAGCAATCAGCCCCAGCATTTT
CASSEGQHSNQPQHF
>TRBD2|TRBJ2-3|NA|TRBV27
TGTGCCAGCAGGCGCCTAGCGGGGGCAGGGAGCACAGATACGCAGTATTTT
CASRRLAGAGSTDTQYF
>TRBD2|TRBJ2-7|NA|TRBV7-3
TGTGCCAGCAGCACGTCTAGCGGGGGGCTCTACGAGCAGTACTTC
CASSTSSGGLYEQYF
>TRBD1|TRBJ1-2|NA|TRBV3-1/TRBV3-2
TGTGCCAGCAGCCAGGCCGGGACAGGGGGTCTGGGCTACACCTTC
CASSQAGTGGLGYTF
>NA|TRBJ1-2|NA|TRBV5-1
TGCGCCAGCAGCTTGGAGGAGTCTCCGAACTATGGCTACACCTTC
CASSLEESPNYGYTF
>NA|TRBJ1-1|once|TRBV5-1
TGCGCCAGCAGCGTGGACGCAGGGACTGGTGAAGCTTTCTTT
CASSVDAGTGEAFF
>NA|TRBJ1-2|NA|TRBV11-3
TGTGCCAGCAGCTTAGGACGCCACAGGGCTATCTATGGCTACACCTTC
CASSLGRHRAIYGYTF
>TRBD1|TRBJ1-2|NA|TRBV9
TGTGCCAGCAGTACAGGGGTGGAGGGCTACACCTTC
CASSTGVEGYTF
>NA|TRBJ1-1|NA|TRBV21-1
TGTGCCAGAGCAGCGCCCGGGACAGGTGAAGGTAGGGGCATGAACACTGAAGCTTTCTTT
CARAAPGTGEGRGMNTEAFF
>NA|TRBJ1-2|NA|TRBV11-1
TGTGCCACCTCGCACCCTCAACGGGCTAACTATGGCTACACCTTC
CATSHPQRANYGYTF
>TRBD1|TRBJ1-5|NA|TRBV28
TGTGCCAGCAGTTTACCGGGACAGCTAAATCCCCAGCATTTT
CASSLPGQLNPQHF
>NA|TRBJ1-5|NA|TRBV5-5
TGTGCCAGCAGCTTGGCCGCAGGGTCGGGCAATCAGCCCCAGCATTTT
CASSLAAGSGNQPQHF
>TRBD2|TRBJ2-1|NA|TRBV29-1
TGCAGCGTTGCCGGACTAGCGGGGAATGAGCAGTTCTTC
CSVAGLAGNEQFF
>TRBD1|TRBJ2-5|NA|TRBV5-6
TGTGCCAGCAGCTCCGGGACAGGGGAGGGGATGCAGACCCAGTACTTC
CASSSGTGEGMQTQYF
>TRBD2|TRBJ2-5|NA|TRBV7-3
TGTGCCAGCAGCCCAGGGACTAGGGGAGAGACCCAGTACTTC
CASSPGTRGETQYF
>NA|TRBJ2-2|NA|TRBV11-2
TGTGCCAGCAGCTCTACTACAGGGTTGGCCGGGGAGCTGTTTTTT
CASSSTTGLAGELFF
>TRBD2|TRBJ2-3|NA|TRBV7-2
TGTGCCAGTCGGGGCGGGGGAACAGATACGCAGTATTTT
CASRGGGTDTQYF
>NA|TRBJ1-4|NA|TRBV6-5
TGTGCCAGCAGTAGGACAGCGAATGAAAAACTGTTTTTT
CASSRTANEKLFF
>NA|TRBJ1-2|NA|TRBV28
TGTGCCACCTACACAGTGAACTATGGCTACACCTTC
CATYTVNYGYTF
>NA|TRBJ1-2|NA|TRBV9
TGTGCCAGCAGCGTAGCCGTGGGGCCCTATGGCTACACCTTC
CASSVAVGPYGYTF
>TRBD2|TRBJ2-3|NA|TRBV7-3
TGTGCCAGCAGCTCGTTTCGCGGGGGGACAGATACGCAGTATTTT
CASSSFRGGTDTQYF
>TRBD1|TRBJ2-7|NA|TRBV6-5
TGTGCCAGCAGCGACGGGACAGGGGGCCGAGAGCAGTACTTC
CASSDGTGGREQYF
>TRBD2|TRBJ2-7|NA|TRBV6-5
TGTGCCAGCCGGAATTTTGGCGGGGGGTCCTACGAGCAGTACTTC
CASRNFGGGSYEQYF